This entry describes one T cell receptor (beta chain). Its antigen is not identified. The germline gives CDR1 SNHLY, CDR2 FYNNEI. V shed 6 bases and J 1 base; nucleotides not matched to a gene: 8. This CDR3 spans 15 amino acids. PCR employed 60 Vbeta and 13 Jbeta primers. Method: immunoSEQ multiplex PCR; TCRdb's copy keeps in-frame clones and lacks some. The sample consists of just over 200,000 clones, about two thirds of them appearing once. These data come from a study of cytomegalovirus exposure and HLA in healthy donors. Study summary: Among 150 million to 200 million T cells, an earlier analysis found 120 million or so unique TCR beta sequences.

Study-wide results and caveats: Both high specificity and high sensitivity reportedly marked the classifier's diagnosis of cytomegalovirus status.

The receptor was derived from a man in his forties in good health and CMV-seropositive. Sequencing used PBMCs. The rearrangement joins TRBV2 to TRBJ2-7; 8 bases line up with TRBD1. The CDR3 DNA is TGTGCCAGCAGGGGTGTGGACAGGGCTTCCTACGAGCAGTACTTC. This gives the protein CASRGVDRASYEQYF.